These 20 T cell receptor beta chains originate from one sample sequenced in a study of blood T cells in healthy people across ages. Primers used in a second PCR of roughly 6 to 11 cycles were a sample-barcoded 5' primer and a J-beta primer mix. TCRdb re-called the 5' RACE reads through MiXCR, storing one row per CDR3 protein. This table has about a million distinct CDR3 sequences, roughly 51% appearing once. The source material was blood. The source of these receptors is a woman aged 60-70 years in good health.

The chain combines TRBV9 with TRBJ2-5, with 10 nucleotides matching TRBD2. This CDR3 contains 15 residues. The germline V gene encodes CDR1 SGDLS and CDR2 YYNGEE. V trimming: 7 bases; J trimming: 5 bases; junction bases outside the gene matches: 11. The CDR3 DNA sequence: TGTGCCAGCGGCACCACCGGGACTAGCGCGGAGACCCAGTACTTC. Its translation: CASGTTGTSAETQYF. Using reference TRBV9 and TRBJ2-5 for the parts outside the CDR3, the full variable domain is DSGVTQTPKHLITATGQRVTLRCSPRSGDLSVYWYQQSLDQGLQFLIQYYNGEERAKGNILERFSAQQFPDLHSELNLSSLELGDSALYFCASGTTGTSAETQYFGPGTRLLVL.

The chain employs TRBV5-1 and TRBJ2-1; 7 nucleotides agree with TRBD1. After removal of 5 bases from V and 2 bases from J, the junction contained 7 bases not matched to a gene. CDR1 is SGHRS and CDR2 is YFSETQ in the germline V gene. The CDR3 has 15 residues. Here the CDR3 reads CASSSTGAAYNEQFF. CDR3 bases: TGCGCCAGCAGTTCCACAGGGGCTGCCTACAATGAGCAGTTCTTC.

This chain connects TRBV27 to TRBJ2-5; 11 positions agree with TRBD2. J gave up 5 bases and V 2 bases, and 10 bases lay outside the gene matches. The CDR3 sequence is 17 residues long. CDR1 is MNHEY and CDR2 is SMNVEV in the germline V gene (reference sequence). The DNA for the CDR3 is TGTGCCAGCAGTTTAGGAAAGACTAGCGGGATGGGGGAGACCCAGTACTTC. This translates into CASSLGKTSGMGETQYF.

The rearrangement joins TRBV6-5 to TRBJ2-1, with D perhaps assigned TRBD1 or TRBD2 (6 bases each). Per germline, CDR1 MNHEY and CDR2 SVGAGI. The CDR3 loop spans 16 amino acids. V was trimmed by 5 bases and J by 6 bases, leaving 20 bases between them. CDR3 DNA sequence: TGTGCCAGCAGTCGCTATGTTAAGGGGGGATTCAATGAGCAGTTCTTC. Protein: CASSRYVKGGFNEQFF.

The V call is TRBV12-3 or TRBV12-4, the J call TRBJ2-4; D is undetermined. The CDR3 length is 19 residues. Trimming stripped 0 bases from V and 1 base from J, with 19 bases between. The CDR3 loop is CASSLAQFGFHAAKNIQYF. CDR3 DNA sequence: TGTGCCAGCAGTTTAGCGCAATTTGGGTTCCATGCGGCCAAAAACATTCAGTACTTC.

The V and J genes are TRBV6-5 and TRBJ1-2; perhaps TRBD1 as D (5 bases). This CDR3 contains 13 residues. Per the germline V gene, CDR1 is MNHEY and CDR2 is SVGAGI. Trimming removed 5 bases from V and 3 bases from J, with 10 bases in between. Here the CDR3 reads CASSDPGYYGYTF. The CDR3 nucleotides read TGTGCCAGCAGTGACCCAGGGTACTATGGCTACACCTTC.

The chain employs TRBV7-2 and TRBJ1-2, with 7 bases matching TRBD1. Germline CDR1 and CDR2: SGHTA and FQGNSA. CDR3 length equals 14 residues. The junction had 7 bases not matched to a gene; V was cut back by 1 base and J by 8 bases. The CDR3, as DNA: TGTGCCAGCAGCTTAGACGGACAGGAATACGGCTACACCTTC. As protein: CASSLDGQEYGYTF.

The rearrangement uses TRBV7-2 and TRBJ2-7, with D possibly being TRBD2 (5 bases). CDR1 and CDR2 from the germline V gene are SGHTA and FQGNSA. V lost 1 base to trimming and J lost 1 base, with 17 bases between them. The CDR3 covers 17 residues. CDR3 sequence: CASSLGSWAAASYEQYF. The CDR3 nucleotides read TGTGCCAGCAGCTTAGGCAGTTGGGCAGCGGCATCCTACGAGCAGTACTTC.

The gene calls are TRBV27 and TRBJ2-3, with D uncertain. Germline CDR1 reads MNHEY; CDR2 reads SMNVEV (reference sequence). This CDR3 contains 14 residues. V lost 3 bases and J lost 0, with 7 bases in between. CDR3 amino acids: CASSFRQSTDTQYF. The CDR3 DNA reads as TGTGCCAGCAGTTTTCGGCAGAGCACAGATACGCAGTATTTT.

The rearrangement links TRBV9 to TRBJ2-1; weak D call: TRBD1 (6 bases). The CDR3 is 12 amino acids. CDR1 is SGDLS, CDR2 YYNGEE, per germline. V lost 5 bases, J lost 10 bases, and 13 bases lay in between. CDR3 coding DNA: TGTGCCAGCAGATCCCAGGGGCTAGAGCAGTTCTTC. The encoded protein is CASRSQGLEQFF.

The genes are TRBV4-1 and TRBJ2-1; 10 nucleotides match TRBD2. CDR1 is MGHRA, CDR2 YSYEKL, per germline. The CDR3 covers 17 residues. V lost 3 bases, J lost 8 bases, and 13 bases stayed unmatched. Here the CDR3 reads CASSHRLAGGGKDEQFF. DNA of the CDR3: TGCGCCAGCAGCCATCGATTAGCGGGAGGAGGGAAAGATGAGCAGTTCTTC.

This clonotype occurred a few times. CDR3 loop: CSATGLVYEQYF. The CDR3 DNA reads TGCAGTGCTACCGGGCTAGTCTACGAGCAGTACTTC. V usage is TRBV20-1 and J usage is TRBJ2-7, with D unresolved. This CDR3 region has 12 residues. Germline CDR1 DFQATT, CDR2 SNEGSKA (reference sequence). V was shortened by 4 bases and J by 3 bases, with 10 bases between the two germline ends.

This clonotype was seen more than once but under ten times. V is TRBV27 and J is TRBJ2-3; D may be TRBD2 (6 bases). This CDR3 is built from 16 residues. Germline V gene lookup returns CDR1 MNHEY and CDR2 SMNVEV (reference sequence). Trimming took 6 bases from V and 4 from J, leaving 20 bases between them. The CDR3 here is CASRPRAGSKADTQYF. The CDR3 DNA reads TGTGCCAGCAGACCCCGTGCGGGGAGTAAGGCAGATACGCAGTATTTT.

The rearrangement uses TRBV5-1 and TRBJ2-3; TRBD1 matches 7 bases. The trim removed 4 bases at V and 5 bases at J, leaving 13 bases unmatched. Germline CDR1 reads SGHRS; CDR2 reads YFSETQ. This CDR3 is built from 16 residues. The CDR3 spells CASSRDSVVGGDTQYF. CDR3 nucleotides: TGCGCCAGCAGCAGGGACAGCGTCGTTGGAGGAGATACGCAGTATTTT.

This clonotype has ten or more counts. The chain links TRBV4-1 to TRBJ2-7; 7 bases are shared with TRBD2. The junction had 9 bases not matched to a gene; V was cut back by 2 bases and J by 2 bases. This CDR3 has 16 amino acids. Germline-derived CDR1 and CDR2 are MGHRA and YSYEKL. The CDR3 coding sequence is TGCGCCAGCAGCCAAAGCTTCGGCGGGAGCCCCTACGAGCAGTACTTC. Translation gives CASSQSFGGSPYEQYF.

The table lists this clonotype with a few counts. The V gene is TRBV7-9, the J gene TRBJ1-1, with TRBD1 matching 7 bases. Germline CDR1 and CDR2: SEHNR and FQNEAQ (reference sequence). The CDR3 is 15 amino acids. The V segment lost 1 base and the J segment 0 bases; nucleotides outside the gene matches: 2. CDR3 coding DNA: TGTGCCAGCAGCTTAGGGACAGGATTGAACACTGAAGCTTTCTTT. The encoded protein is CASSLGTGLNTEAFF.

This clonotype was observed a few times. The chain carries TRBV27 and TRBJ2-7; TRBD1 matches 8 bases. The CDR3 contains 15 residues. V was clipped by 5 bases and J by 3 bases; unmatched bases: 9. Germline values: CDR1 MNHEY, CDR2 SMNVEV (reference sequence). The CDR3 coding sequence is TGTGCCAGCAGTCCAGGGGACAGGCCCCGCTACGAGCAGTACTTC. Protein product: CASSPGDRPRYEQYF.

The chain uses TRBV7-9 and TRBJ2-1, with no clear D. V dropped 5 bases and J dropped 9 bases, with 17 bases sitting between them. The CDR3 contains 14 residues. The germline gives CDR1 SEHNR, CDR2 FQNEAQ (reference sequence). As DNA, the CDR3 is TGTGCCAGCAGCGTAGGGTCACGCCAAGCTGAGCAGTTCTTC. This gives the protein CASSVGSRQAEQFF.

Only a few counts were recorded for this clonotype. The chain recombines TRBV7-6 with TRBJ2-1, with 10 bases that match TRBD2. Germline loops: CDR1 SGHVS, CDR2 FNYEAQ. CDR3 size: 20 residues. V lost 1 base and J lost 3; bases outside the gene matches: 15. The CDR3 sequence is CASSLVPPLGLAEDYNEQFF. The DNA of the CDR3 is TGTGCCAGCAGCTTAGTTCCCCCACTAGGACTAGCGGAGGACTACAATGAGCAGTTCTTC. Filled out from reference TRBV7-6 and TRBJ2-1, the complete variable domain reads GAGVSQSPRYKVTKRGQDVALRCDPISGHVSLYWYRQALGQGPEFLTYFNYEAQQDKSGLPNDRFSAERPEGSISTLTIQRTEQRDSAMYRCASSLVPPLGLAEDYNEQFFGPGTRLTVL.

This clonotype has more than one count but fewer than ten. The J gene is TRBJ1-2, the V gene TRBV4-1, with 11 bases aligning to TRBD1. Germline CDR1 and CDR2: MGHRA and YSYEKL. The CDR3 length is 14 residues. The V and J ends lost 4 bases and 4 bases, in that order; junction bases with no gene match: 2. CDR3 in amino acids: CASSRGTGGYGYTF. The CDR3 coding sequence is TGCGCCAGCAGCCGAGGGACAGGGGGCTATGGCTACACCTTC.